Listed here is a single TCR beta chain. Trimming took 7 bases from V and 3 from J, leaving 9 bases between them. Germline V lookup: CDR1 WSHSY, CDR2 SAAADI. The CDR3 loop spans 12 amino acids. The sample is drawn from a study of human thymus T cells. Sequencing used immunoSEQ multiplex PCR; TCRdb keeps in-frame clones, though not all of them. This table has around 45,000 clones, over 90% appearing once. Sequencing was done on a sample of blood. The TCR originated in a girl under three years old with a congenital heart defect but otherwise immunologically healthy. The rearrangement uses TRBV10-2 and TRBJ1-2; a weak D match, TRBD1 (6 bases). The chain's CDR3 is CASTGVDYGYTF. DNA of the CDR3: TGCGCCAGCACAGGGGTTGACTATGGCTACACCTTC.